This T cell receptor beta chain was retrieved from a study of control samples from healthy donors and cancer patients. The CDR3 runs 14 residues. Germline assignment: CDR1 SGHTA and CDR2 FQGNSA. V was pared by 1 base and J by 5 bases, with 11 bases between. Generated by immunoSEQ multiplex PCR, the TCRdb table keeps only in-frame clones and is missing some. The sample consists of 100,000 or so clones, roughly four fifths of them appearing once. This receptor was obtained from a woman between 45 and 65 years old in good health. The V call is TRBV7-2, the J call TRBJ2-5; D unclear. The source material was blood. The CDR3 spells CASSLGAAKETQYF. Written as DNA, the CDR3 is TGTGCCAGCAGCTTAGGGGCGGCAAAGGAGACCCAGTACTTC.